This T cell receptor (beta chain) emerged from a study of T cell responses to AZD1222 COVID-19 vaccine. The CDR3 consists of 12 residues. Germline V gene sequence: CDR1 GTSNPN, CDR2 SVGIG (reference sequence). Trimming removed 0 bases from V and 6 bases from J, with 9 bases in between. Only in-frame clones appear in the TCRdb table, and some are missing; sequencing was by immunoSEQ multiplex PCR. The data hold 80,000 to 90,000 clones, with about nine tenths observed a single time. The source was peripheral blood, collected on day 0 of AZD1222 vaccination. This receptor was taken from an adult in good health. V gene TRBV30 combines with J gene TRBJ2-7; unclear D gene. The chain's CDR3 is CAWSVSRSEQYF. The CDR3 nucleotides are TGTGCCTGGAGTGTAAGTCGGTCCGAGCAGTACTTC.